The rows below give T cell receptor beta chains drawn from one sample of a study of glioma-infiltrating T cells. TCRdb reprocessed the multiplex PCR reads via MiXCR and lists one record per CDR3 protein. The table records under 200,000 distinct CDR3 sequences, more than 35% of them present only once. The sequenced material came from glioma tissue, nonneoplastic brain tissue, or PBMCs (not recorded which). The receptor set was obtained from a human donor with low-grade glioma or glioblastoma, undergoing nonglioma brain surgery, or in good health (not recorded which). Each CDR3 is given with its conserved first and last residue. Each record gives: J gene, D gene, clone size, V gene, CDR3 protein, CDR3 DNA. D genes are given only for firm matches. Some rows have no size entry. The others give once, few or many, or a class for an expanded clone.

TRBJ1-2 | - | - | TRBV28 | CASSLSRMPPYVYTF | TGTGCCAGCAGTTTATCGCGGATGCCCCCGTATGTCTACACCTTC
TRBJ1-6 | - | many | TRBV27 | CASSSPAGNSPLHF | TGTGCCAGCAGTTCCCCCGCCGGGAATTCACCCCTCCACTTT
TRBJ2-5 | - | - | TRBV9 | CASSVEERTVETQYF | TGTGCCAGCAGCGTAGAAGAACGGACGGTAGAGACCCAGTACTTC
TRBJ2-1 | TRBD1 | - | TRBV29-1 | CSAGRGQSQGNEQFF | TGCAGCGCCGGACGGGGACAGAGTCAGGGCAATGAGCAGTTCTTC
TRBJ2-1 | - | - | TRBV19 | CASSIDGNNEQFF | TGTGCCAGTAGTATAGACGGGAACAATGAGCAGTTCTTC
TRBJ2-1 | - | many | TRBV28 | CASSFYSYNEQFF | TGTGCCAGCAGTTTTTACTCCTACAATGAGCAGTTCTTC
TRBJ1-5 | - | - | TRBV4-2 | CASSLQATSDQPQHF | TGTGCCAGCAGCCTACAAGCGACGAGCGATCAGCCCCAGCATTTT
TRBJ2-5 | - | many | TRBV28 | CASSFFSPETQYF | TGTGCCAGCAGTTTCTTCTCACCCGAGACCCAGTACTTC
TRBJ2-7 | TRBD2 | many | TRBV5-1 | CASSWTSGTVYEQYF | TGCGCCAGCAGCTGGACTAGCGGGACCGTATACGAGCAGTACTTC
TRBJ2-1 | TRBD2 | - | TRBV15 | CATSSYSGSGSGEQFF | TGTGCCACCAGCAGCTATAGCGGGAGTGGGAGTGGTGAGCAGTTCTTC
TRBJ2-3 | - | few | TRBV11-2 | CASSLGSRGTDTQYF | TGTGCCAGCAGCTTAGGGTCGAGGGGCACAGATACGCAGTATTTT
TRBJ2-6 | TRBD1 | few | TRBV28 | CASSPTGGGANVLTF | TGTGCCAGCAGTCCTACAGGGGGGGGGGCCAACGTCCTGACTTTC
TRBJ2-7 | TRBD1 | - | TRBV4-1 | CASTGTGIWEQYF | TGCGCCAGCACCGGGACAGGGATTTGGGAGCAGTACTTC